Below are 12 T cell receptor beta chains sequenced from a single sample in a study of blood T cell repertoires in COVID-19. Using immunoSEQ multiplex PCR, the repertoire was profiled, and TCRdb retains in-frame clones only, with some absent. The sample holds around 220,000 clones; more than 60% are singletons and the top ten take about 4%. The sample consisted of peripheral blood. These receptors were obtained from a woman aged 40 to 55 with active or convalescent COVID-19.

This clone was observed at least ten times. This chain uses TRBV15 with TRBJ2-1; 8 bases align to TRBD2. In germline, CDR1 is LNHNV, CDR2 YYDKDF (reference sequence). The junction had 6 bases not matched to a gene; V was cut back by 8 bases and J by 6 bases. This CDR3 has 13 residues. CDR3 in DNA: TGTGCCACCGCCGGGGGGGCCCTCAATGAGCAGTTCTTC. It yields the protein CATAGGALNEQFF.

This rearrangement joins TRBV7-6 to TRBJ1-1; 7 positions agree with TRBD1. The CDR3 has 15 residues. Germline V gene lookup returns CDR1 SGHVS and CDR2 FNYEAQ. V lost 1 base, J lost 1 base, and 3 bases stayed unmatched. CDR3 coding DNA: TGTGCCAGCAGCTTAGGAGGACAGGCGAACACTGAAGCTTTCTTT. Protein sequence: CASSLGGQANTEAFF.

The chain recombines TRBV30 with TRBJ1-1; D call uncertain. Germline V gene sequence: CDR1 GTSNPN, CDR2 SVGIG (reference sequence). V was trimmed by 0 bases and J by 3 bases, leaving 11 bases between them. This CDR3 is built from 14 residues. This chain's CDR3 is CAWSVTHGDTEAFF. CDR3 DNA sequence: TGTGCCTGGAGTGTAACACACGGGGACACTGAAGCTTTCTTT.

The chain joins TRBV5-4 to TRBJ2-5; TRBD1 is a possible D gene (5 bases). CDR1 is SGHNT, CDR2 YYREEE, per germline (reference sequence). The CDR3 has 13 residues. V lost 7 bases and J 2 bases, leaving 12 bases between the germline ends. CDR3 sequence reads: CASGRQPQETQYF. CDR3 nucleotide sequence: TGTGCCAGCGGGCGACAGCCTCAAGAGACCCAGTACTTC.

Of note for this clone: This may be a read error: a much more frequent sequence differs by one nucleotide. Other DNA sequences within the sample encode an identical CDR3. The chain is built from TRBV10-2 and TRBJ1-2; TRBD1 aligns across 7 bases. Germline CDR1 is WSHSY and CDR2 is SAAADI. This CDR3 has 12 residues. CDR3 in amino acids: CASSELGGGYTF. The CDR3 region has the DNA TGCGCCAGCAGTGAGCTTGGAGGGGGCTATACCTTC.

In the case of this clone: The same CDR3 is also encoded by other DNA sequences in this sample. The V call is TRBV6-5, the J call TRBJ1-5; TRBD1 might be the D (6 bases). The CDR3 consists of 15 residues. Trimming shortened V by 0 bases and J by 4 bases, and 10 bases separated the two germline ends. The germline V gene encodes CDR1 MNHEY and CDR2 SVGAGI. Written as DNA, the CDR3 is TGTGCCAGCAGTTACTCTAGCCAGGGGAATCAGCCCCAGCATTTT. Encoded protein: CASSYSSQGNQPQHF.

V usage is TRBV7-9 and J usage is TRBJ1-2, with D unresolved. The CDR3 is 14 amino acids. V gave up 2 bases and J gave up 2 bases, with 9 bases separating them. Germline lookup yields CDR1 SEHNR and CDR2 FQNEAQ (reference sequence). CDR3 nucleotide sequence: TGTGCCAGCAGCTTATTGGGTAGCAACTATGGCTACACCTTC. Its protein product is CASSLLGSNYGYTF.

In this sample, this clone turned up a few times. This sequence joins TRBV30 and TRBJ1-1, with D possibly matching TRBD1 (6 bases). Germline V lookup: CDR1 GTSNPN, CDR2 SVGIG (reference sequence). The germline V and J ends were trimmed by 0 bases and 3 bases, with 14 bases remaining between them. The CDR3 covers 15 residues. The CDR3 spells CAWSVPGAEYTEAFF. The CDR3 DNA reads TGTGCCTGGAGTGTGCCAGGGGCGGAGTACACTGAAGCTTTCTTT.

The CDR3 loop is CASGQYNEKLFF. CDR3 DNA: TGTGCCAGCGGACAGTATAATGAAAAACTGTTTTTT. The chain combines TRBV3-1 (or the pseudogene TRBV3-2) with TRBJ1-4, with D perhaps TRBD1 (6 bases). CDR1 is LGHDT and CDR2 is YNNKEL in the germline V gene (reference sequence). The CDR3 covers 12 residues. Trimming removed 8 bases from V and 4 bases from J, with 8 bases in between.

This clone came up a few times. The chain links TRBV4-1 to TRBJ1-6; 8 nucleotides agree with TRBD1. J lost 8 bases, V lost 1 base, and 10 bases had no gene match. From germline, CDR1 is MGHRA and CDR2 YSYEKL. The length of the CDR3 is 17 residues. The CDR3 reads CASSQARPGQEYSPLHF. DNA of the CDR3: TGCGCCAGCAGCCAAGCCCGACCGGGACAGGAGTATTCACCCCTCCACTTT.

V is TRBV3-1 (or the pseudogene TRBV3-2) and J is TRBJ2-7, with TRBD1 identical over 10 bases. The CDR3 runs to 14 residues. V lost 4 bases to trimming and J lost 6 bases; unmatched junction nucleotides: 6. Germline CDR1 LGHDT, CDR2 YNNKEL (reference sequence). For the CDR3, the DNA is TGTGCCAGCAGCCTCGGACAGGGGGTTCGCGAGCAGTACTTC. Translating gives CASSLGQGVREQYF.

The chain links TRBV28 to TRBJ1-5; tentatively, D is TRBD1 (5 bases). This CDR3 has 15 residues. Looked up from germline, CDR1 is MDHEN and CDR2 is SYDVKM. With 5 bases removed from V and 6 bases from J, the gap between germline ends came to 17 bases. The CDR3 sequence is CASSPQQVSSQPQHF. DNA for the CDR3: TGTGCCAGCAGTCCCCAACAGGTTTCCAGTCAGCCCCAGCATTTT.